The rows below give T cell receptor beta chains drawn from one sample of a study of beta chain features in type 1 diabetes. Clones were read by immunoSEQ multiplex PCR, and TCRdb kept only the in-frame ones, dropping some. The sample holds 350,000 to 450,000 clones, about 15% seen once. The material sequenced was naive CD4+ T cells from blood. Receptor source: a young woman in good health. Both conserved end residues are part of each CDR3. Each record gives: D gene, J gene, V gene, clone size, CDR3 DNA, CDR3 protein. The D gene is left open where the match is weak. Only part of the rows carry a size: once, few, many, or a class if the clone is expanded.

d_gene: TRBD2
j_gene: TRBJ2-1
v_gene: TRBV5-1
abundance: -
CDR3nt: TGCGCCAGCAGCTTAACTAGCGGGAGTGGCAATGAGCAGTTCTTC
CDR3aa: CASSLTSGSGNEQFF

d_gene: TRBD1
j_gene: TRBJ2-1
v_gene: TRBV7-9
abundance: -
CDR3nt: TGTGCCAGCAGCTTAGTAGACAGGGACCGTGAGCAGTTCTTC
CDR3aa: CASSLVDRDREQFF

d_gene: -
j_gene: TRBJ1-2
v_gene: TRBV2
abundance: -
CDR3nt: TGTGCCGGGGCGGGGTTCTTGGTCTATGGCTACACCTTC
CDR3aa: CAGAGFLVYGYTF

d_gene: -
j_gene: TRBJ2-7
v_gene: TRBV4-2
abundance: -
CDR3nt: TGTGCCAGCAGCCAAGTCACAGGGAACGAGCAGTACTTC
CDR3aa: CASSQVTGNEQYF

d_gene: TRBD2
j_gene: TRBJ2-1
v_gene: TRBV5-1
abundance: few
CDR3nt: TGCGCCAGCAGCCGGCTGGCGGGAGGGCTGGGCTATGAGCAGTTCTTC
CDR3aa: CASSRLAGGLGYEQFF

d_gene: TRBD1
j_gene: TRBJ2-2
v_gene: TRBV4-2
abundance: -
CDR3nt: TGTGCCAGCAGCCACCTAGGGACAGGTTTCTTCTCCGGGGAGCTGTTTTTT
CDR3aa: CASSHLGTGFFSGELFF

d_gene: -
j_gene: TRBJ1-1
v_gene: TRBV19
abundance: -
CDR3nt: TGTGCCAGTAGACTAATGAGTTCGAACACTGAAGCTTTCTTT
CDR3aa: CASRLMSSNTEAFF

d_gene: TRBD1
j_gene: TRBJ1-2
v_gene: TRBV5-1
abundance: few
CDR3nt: TGCGCCAGCAGCTCGGGGACAGGGGACCATGGCTACACCTTC
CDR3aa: CASSSGTGDHGYTF

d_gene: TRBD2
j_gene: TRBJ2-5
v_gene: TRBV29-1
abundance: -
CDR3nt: TGCAGCCACGGGTGGGGGGGCCAAGAGACCCAGTACTTC
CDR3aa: CSHGWGGQETQYF

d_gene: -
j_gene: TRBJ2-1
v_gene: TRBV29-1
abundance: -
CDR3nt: TGCAGCCTTGGCTCAGGAGGGAGCTCCTACAATGAGCAGTTCTTC
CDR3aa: CSLGSGGSSYNEQFF

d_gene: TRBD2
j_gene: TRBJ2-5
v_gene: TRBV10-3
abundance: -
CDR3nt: TGTGCCATCAGTGCAGGGACTAGCATCCAAGAGACCCAGTACTTC
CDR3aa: CAISAGTSIQETQYF